This section outlines one T cell receptor beta chain sequence together with its context. Its antigen is as yet unknown. One junction end disagrees with the germline gene, perhaps due to a read error. These data belong to a study of Ad26.COV2.S vaccination and SARS-CoV-2 variants. Study-wide results and limits: After vaccination, substantial breadth of spike-specific CD8+ and CD4+ responses was reported. Vaccine recipients surpassed placebo recipients in spike-specific TCR breadth.

The germline V gene encodes CDR1 LGHNA and CDR2 YNFKEQ. This CDR3 contains 14 residues. Here immunoSEQ multiplex PCR was the method, and the copy in TCRdb shows in-frame clones only, minus some. The sample gives about 680,000 clones, roughly 90% of which show up once; over 1.3% is in the top ten. This sample's treatment: about 20 received Ad26.COV2.S at low or high dose, single or two shots; five or six received placebo; per-sample allocation not given. It was on day 63 after the first vaccine or placebo injection that samples were taken. Vaccination employed an Ad26 vector expressing the Wuhan-strain SARS-CoV-2 spike.

The sequencing used peripheral blood, collected in a trial of Ad26.COV2.S vaccine versus placebo. The chain recombines TRBV4-2 with TRBJ1-5, with 7 bases lining up with TRBD1. The source of this sequence is a person aged 18-60 years who received the Ad26.COV2.S COVID-19 vaccine or a placebo. The CDR3, as DNA: TGTGCCAGCAGCAAAGACAGGGAAGGTCAGCCCCAGCATTTT. Translating it yields CASSKDREGQPQHF.